A single T cell receptor beta chain is shown here with its context. Germline assignment: CDR1 MNHEY and CDR2 SMNVEV (reference sequence). Trimming at V came to 2 bases and at J to 3 bases, leaving 17 bases not matched to a gene. The CDR3 loop spans 19 amino acids. The source of the sample is a study of blood T cell repertoires in COVID-19. Study-level information: Sites in the United States, Italy and Spain provided acute and convalescent COVID-19 samples. Sample material is recorded as cDNA or gDNA derived from T cells, B-cell-depleted T cells, or PBMCs.

Methods used by the authors: Reference gene primers were amplified, and this amplification served to estimate nucleated cell counts. TCRdb's copy holds only in-frame clones and misses some; the assay was immunoSEQ multiplex PCR. Clone size and V and J calls were adopted from that table, with D and trimming inferred from the DNA. The table has just over 65,000 clones, around 92% seen once. The sequence was collected from a man aged 55 to 70 with acute or convalescent COVID-19. Sequenced input: peripheral blood. V gene TRBV27 combines with J gene TRBJ2-3; 7 bases are shared with TRBD2. CDR3 DNA: TGTGCCAGCAGTTTACGGCGGGGGAGTACTCCTAGTAGAACAGATACGCAGTATTTT. Translating gives CASSLRRGSTPSRTDTQYF.